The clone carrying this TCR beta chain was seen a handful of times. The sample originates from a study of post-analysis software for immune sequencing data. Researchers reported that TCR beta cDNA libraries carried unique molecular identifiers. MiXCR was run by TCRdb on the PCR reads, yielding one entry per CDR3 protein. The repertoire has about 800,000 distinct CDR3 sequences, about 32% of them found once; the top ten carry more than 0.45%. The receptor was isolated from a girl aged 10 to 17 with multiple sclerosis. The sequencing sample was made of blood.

CDR3 region: CASSLQDRELYGYTF. DNA for the CDR3: TGTGCCAGCAGCTTACAGGACAGGGAACTCTATGGCTACACCTTC. The chain is built from TRBV7-9 and TRBJ1-2; 8 nucleotides agree with TRBD1. In germline, CDR1 is SEHNR, CDR2 FQNEAQ (reference sequence). This CDR3 is 15 amino acids long. With 2 bases clipped from V and 4 bases from J, the junction kept 6 bases outside the gene matches.